This record concerns one T cell receptor (beta chain) sequence. Its cognate antigen is unknown. The record originates from a study of T-cell memory formation after mild COVID-19. TCRdb reprocessed the 5' RACE reads with MiXCR, giving one entry per CDR3 protein. This table has roughly 550,000 distinct CDR3 sequences, roughly 20% appearing once. The germline gives CDR1 SGHVS, CDR2 FQNEAQ. V was pared by 5 bases and J by 1 base, with 11 bases between. The CDR3 spans 15 residues. General study findings and limits: Contracting clones from day 15 to 85 showed balanced CD4/CD8; later expanders favored CD4+.

The receptor comes from an adult woman who had mild COVID-19 (a few samples of this study predate the infection). Cell type and time point are not known. This rearrangement joins TRBV7-8 to TRBJ2-2, with D possibly TRBD1 on 6 matching bases. The sample comprised PBMCs or a T cell subset sorted from them (not recorded which). The CDR3 reads CASSRDRMNTGELFF. The CDR3 DNA reads as TGTGCCAGCAGCCGCGACAGGATGAACACCGGGGAGCTGTTTTTT.